The 7 T cell receptor beta chains below were found in one sample sequenced in a study of CD8 T cells in Susac syndrome (dated by TCRdb to between 2018 and 2021). The library was generated by the immunoSEQ multiplex PCR assay. RNA was extracted with the RNeasy kit and 0.5 to 1 ug was reverse transcribed using random hexamers. TCRdb reprocessing: public reads trimmed at Q25 with fastp, clones called with MiXCR, in-frame beta chains kept. Every entry covers one CDR3 protein and lists the most common genes and DNA from its rows. The sample includes roughly 400,000 distinct CDR3 sequences, with approximately 85% observed a single time. The top ten constitute 0.09% to 0.15% of the sample. Sequences were obtained from CD8+ T cells from PBMCs. The receptors derive from a human donor with multiple sclerosis.

The rearrangement links TRBV6-2 or TRBV6-3 to TRBJ1-2, with TRBD1 matching 8 bases. CDR3 length: 11 amino acids. Germline V gene data show CDR1 as MNHEY and CDR2 as SVGEGT. V lost 10 bases to trimming and J lost 4 bases; unmatched junction nucleotides: 2. This CDR3 reads CAIGQGYGYTF. As DNA, the CDR3 is TGTGCCATCGGACAGGGCTATGGCTACACCTTC.

This clonotype was detected a few times. The chain uses TRBV20-1 and TRBJ2-5; 13 nucleotides line up with TRBD2. The ends lost 5 bases at V and 4 bases at J; junction bases unmatched: 7. There are 15 residues in the CDR3. The germline gives CDR1 DFQATT, CDR2 SNEGSKA (reference sequence). DNA of the CDR3: TGCAGTGCTGTTACTAGCGGGAGGGCCTCAGAGACCCAGTACTTC. It yields the protein CSAVTSGRASETQYF.

V and J are TRBV19 and TRBJ1-2; D gene ambiguous. V was trimmed by 10 bases and J by 5 bases, leaving 14 bases between them. CDR3 length: 12 amino acids. Germline V gene data show CDR1 as LNHDA and CDR2 as SQIVND (reference sequence). The CDR3: CATLDTPYGYTF. The CDR3 DNA reads TGTGCCACCCTCGACACCCCTTATGGCTACACCTTC.

J is TRBJ1-1 and V is TRBV5-6, with TRBD1 identical over 10 bases. The CDR3 contains 16 residues. The germline V gene has CDR1 SGHDT and CDR2 YYEEEE. After removal of 7 bases from V and 3 bases from J, the junction contained 12 bases not matched to a gene. This CDR3 is CASSPRDRGMDTEAFF. In DNA, the CDR3 is TGTGCCAGCTCCCCCCGGGACAGGGGTATGGACACTGAAGCTTTCTTT. Full variable domain (missing parts from reference TRBV5-6 and TRBJ1-1): DAGVTQSPTHLIKTRGQQVTLRCSPKSGHDTVSWYQQALGQGPQFIFQYYEEEERQRGNFPDRFSGHQFPNYSSELNVNALLLGDSALYLCASSPRDRGMDTEAFFGQGTRLTVV.

The V and J genes are TRBV7-8 and TRBJ2-3, with 12 bases lining up with TRBD2. This CDR3 has 17 residues. J gave up 3 bases and V 1 base, and 5 bases lay outside the gene matches. Germline lookup yields CDR1 SGHVS and CDR2 FQNEAQ. The CDR3, as DNA: TGTGCCAGCAGCTTAGTCGCTAGCGGGAGGGCAACAGATACGCAGTATTTT. Its protein product is CASSLVASGRATDTQYF.

This chain joins TRBV6-1 and TRBJ1-5; TRBD1 agrees at 7 bases. Losses at the gene ends were 6 bases for V and 2 bases for J; bases not matched to a gene: 10. The CDR3 contains 16 residues. Per germline, CDR1 MNHNS and CDR2 SASEGT. The CDR3 sequence is CASRSLRQGGNQPQHF. The CDR3 nucleotides are TGTGCCAGCAGAAGCCTTCGACAGGGTGGCAATCAGCCCCAGCATTTT.

V is TRBV27 and J is TRBJ2-2, with a possible D match to TRBD1 (6 bases). The V gene lost 6 bases and the J gene lost 1 base, with 9 bases spanning the gap. The V gene's germline CDR1 is MNHEY and CDR2 SMNVEV (reference sequence). There are 14 residues in the CDR3. CDR3 nucleotide sequence: TGTGCCAGCAGCACAGGGTTGAACACCGGGGAGCTGTTTTTT. Residues: CASSTGLNTGELFF.